The present TCR beta chain was sequenced within a study of blood T cell repertoires in COVID-19. Study context: Sites in the United States, Italy and Spain provided acute and convalescent COVID-19 samples. The cDNA or gDNA used as material had been derived from T cells, B-cell-depleted T cells, or PBMCs.

The V gene's germline CDR1 is SGHVS and CDR2 FQNEAQ. The CDR3 is 16 amino acids. Trimming took off 5 bases at V and 0 bases at J, with 16 bases between the two ends. Enrollment of patients from Seattle took place during active infection, with longitudinal follow-up. In the source study's methods: From reference gene primer amplification, estimates of nucleated cell counts were derived. Data came from immunoSEQ multiplex PCR; TCRdb stores just in-frame clones and leaves some out. For V, J and clone size, that table is used; D and trimming come from the DNA. Of about 390,000 clones listed, approximately 87% were seen once; the top ten hold 2.3%.

The TCR was taken from a woman aged 60-75 years with COVID-19, enrolled during active disease. Material: peripheral blood. This chain links TRBV7-8 with TRBJ1-1; the D gene is possibly TRBD1 (6 bases). CDR3 coding DNA: TGTGCCAGCAGCCGACAGGCAGGGGATATGAACACTGAAGCTTTCTTT. This gives the protein CASSRQAGDMNTEAFF.